The source of this T cell receptor beta chain is a study of blood T cell repertoires in COVID-19. Study background: The United States, Italy and Spain were the sources of the acute and convalescent COVID-19 samples.

Assay used: immunoSEQ multiplex PCR; TCRdb lists only in-frame clones, some missing. The table records some 97,000 clones, 90% of them present only once. Germline loops: CDR1 MNHNS, CDR2 SASEGT. Trimming took 3 bases from V and 11 from J, leaving 11 bases between them. The CDR3 consists of 12 residues. Sequenced input: peripheral blood. This chain links TRBV6-1 with TRBJ2-1; D is perhaps TRBD2 (6 bases). The TCR comes from a man aged 45-60 years with acute or convalescent COVID-19. CDR3 loop: CASSDQTRKQFF. As DNA, the CDR3 is TGTGCCAGCAGTGATCAGACTAGGAAGCAGTTCTTC.